This TCR beta chain was sequenced in a study of early T cells in non-severe SARS-CoV-2 infection. Each CDR3 protein is one row after TCRdb ran MiXCR on the 5' RACE reads. The sample holds about 110,000 distinct CDR3 sequences, approximately 12% seen once. Trimming left V 4 bases short and J 5 bases short, with 24 bases between. The CDR3 runs 18 residues. CDR1 and CDR2 (germline): SGHVS, FNYEAQ. The gene calls are TRBV7-6 and TRBJ2-1; possibly TRBD1 or TRBD2 for D (5 bases each). The clonotype comes from an adult who was a healthcare worker with PCR-confirmed SARS-CoV-2 infection or an uninfected control (not recorded which). The specimen was whole blood. CDR3 loop: CASSSKNLLGRRDNEQFF. CDR3 DNA: TGTGCCAGCAGCTCAAAAAATTTACTAGGGCGCAGGGACAATGAGCAGTTCTTC.